This paragraph reports one T cell receptor beta chain. The target antigen is unknown. The ends lost 5 bases at V and 5 bases at J; junction bases unmatched: 15. CDR1 and CDR2 from the germline V gene are MNHNY and SVGAGI (reference sequence). The CDR3 spans 16 residues. This was a survey-level run. Clones were read by immunoSEQ multiplex PCR, and TCRdb kept only the in-frame ones, dropping some. The sample has about 33,000 clones; roughly 81% are singletons. The data stem from a study of STAT5B mutations in CD4+ large granular lymphocyte leukemia. Study at large: The CDR3 'QG' motif was associated with a particular HLA allele among healthy donors. General observations from the study: 8/27 top patient clones versus 2/35 control clones were TRBV06-family. Main leukemic clonotypes were patient-specific, but about 26% appeared at low frequency elsewhere.

The sample taken for sequencing was CD4+ T cells from blood buffy coats. This clonotype originated in a human donor in good health. This chain connects TRBV6-6 to TRBJ2-7; 7 bases line up with TRBD1. CDR3 loop: CASSRRQGSLNDEQYF. In DNA form, the CDR3 reads TGTGCCAGCAGTAGACGACAGGGAAGTTTGAACGACGAGCAGTACTTC.